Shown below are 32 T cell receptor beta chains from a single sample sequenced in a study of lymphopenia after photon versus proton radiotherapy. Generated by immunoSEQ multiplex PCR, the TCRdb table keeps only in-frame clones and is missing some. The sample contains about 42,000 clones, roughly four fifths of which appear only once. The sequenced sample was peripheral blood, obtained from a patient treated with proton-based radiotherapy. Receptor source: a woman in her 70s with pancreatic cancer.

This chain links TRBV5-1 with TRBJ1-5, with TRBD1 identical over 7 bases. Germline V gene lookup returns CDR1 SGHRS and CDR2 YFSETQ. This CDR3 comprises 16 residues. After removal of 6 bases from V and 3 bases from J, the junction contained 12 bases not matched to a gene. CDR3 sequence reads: CASNNNDRVDNQPQHF. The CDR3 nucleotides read TGCGCCAGCAACAACAACGACAGGGTGGACAATCAGCCCCAGCATTTT.

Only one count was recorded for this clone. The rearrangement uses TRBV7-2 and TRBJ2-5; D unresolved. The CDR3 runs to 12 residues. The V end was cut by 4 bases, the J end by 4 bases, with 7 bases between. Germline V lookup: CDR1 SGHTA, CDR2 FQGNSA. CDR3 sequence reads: CASSSTGETQYF. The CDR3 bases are TGTGCCAGCAGCTCCACCGGAGAGACCCAGTACTTC.

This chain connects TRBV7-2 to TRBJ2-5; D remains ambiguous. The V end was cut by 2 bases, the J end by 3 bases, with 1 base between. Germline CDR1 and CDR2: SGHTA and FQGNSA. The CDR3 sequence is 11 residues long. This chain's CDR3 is CASSLKETQYF. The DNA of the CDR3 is TGTGCCAGCAGCTTAAAAGAGACCCAGTACTTC.

The CDR3, as DNA: TGTGCCACCAGCAGAGATATGGGGAACACTGAAGCTTTCTTT. Residues: CATSRDMGNTEAFF. The V and J genes are TRBV15 and TRBJ1-1; D remains unclear. Per germline, CDR1 LNHNV and CDR2 YYDKDF (reference sequence). The CDR3 has 14 residues. The ends were cut back, 0 bases at V and 1 base at J, with 6 bases in the middle.

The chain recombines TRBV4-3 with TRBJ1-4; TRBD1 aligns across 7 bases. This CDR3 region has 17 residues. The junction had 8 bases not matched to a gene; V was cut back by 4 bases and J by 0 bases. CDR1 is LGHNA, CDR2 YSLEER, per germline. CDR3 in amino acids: CASSRGDSKTTNEKLFF. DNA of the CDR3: TGCGCCAGCAGCCGGGGGGACAGCAAAACAACTAATGAAAAACTGTTTTTT.

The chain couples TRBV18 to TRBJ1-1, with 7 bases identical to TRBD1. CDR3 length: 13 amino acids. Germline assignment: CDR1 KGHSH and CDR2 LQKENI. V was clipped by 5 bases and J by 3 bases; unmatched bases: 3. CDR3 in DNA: TGTGCCAGCTCATCAGGGGGGGACACTGAAGCTTTCTTT. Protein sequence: CASSSGGDTEAFF.

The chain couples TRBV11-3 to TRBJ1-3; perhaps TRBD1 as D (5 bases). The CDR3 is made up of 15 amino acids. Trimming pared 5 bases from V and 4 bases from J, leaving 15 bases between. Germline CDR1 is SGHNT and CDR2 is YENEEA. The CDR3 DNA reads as TGTGCCAGCAGCCCGGGGCAGGGACCGGGAAACACCATATATTTT. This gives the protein CASSPGQGPGNTIYF.

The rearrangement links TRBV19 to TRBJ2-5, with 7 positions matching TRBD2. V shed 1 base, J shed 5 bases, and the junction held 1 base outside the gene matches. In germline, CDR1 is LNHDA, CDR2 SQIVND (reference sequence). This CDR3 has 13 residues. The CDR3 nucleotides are TGTGCCAGTAGTATAGCCGGGGGGGAGACCCAGTACTTC. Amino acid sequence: CASSIAGGETQYF. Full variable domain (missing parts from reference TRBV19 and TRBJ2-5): DGGITQSPKYLFRKEGQNVTLSCEQNLNHDAMYWYRQDPGQGLRLIYYSQIVNDFQKGDIAEGYSVSREKKESFPLTVTSAQKNPTAFYLCASSIAGGETQYFGPGTRLLVL.

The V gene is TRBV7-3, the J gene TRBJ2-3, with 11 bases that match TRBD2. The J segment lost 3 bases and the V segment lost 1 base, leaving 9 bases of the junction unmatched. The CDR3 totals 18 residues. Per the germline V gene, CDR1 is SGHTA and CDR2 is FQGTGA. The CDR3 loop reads CASSLKLGGTSGTDTQYF. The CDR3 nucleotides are TGTGCCAGCAGCTTAAAACTGGGGGGGACTAGCGGAACAGATACGCAGTATTTT.

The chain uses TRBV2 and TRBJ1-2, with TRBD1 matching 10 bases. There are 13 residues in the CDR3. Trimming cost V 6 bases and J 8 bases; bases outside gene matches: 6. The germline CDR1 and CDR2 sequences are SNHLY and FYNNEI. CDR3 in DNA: TGTGCCAGCAGCGGGGGACAGGGGTACGGCTACACCTTC. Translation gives CASSGGQGYGYTF.

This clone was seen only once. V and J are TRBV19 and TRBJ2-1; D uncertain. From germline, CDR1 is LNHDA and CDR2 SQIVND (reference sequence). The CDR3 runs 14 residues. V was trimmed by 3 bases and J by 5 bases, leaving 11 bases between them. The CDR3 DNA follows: TGTGCCAGTAGTATCGGCTCCCACGACAATGAGCAGTTCTTC. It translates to CASSIGSHDNEQFF.

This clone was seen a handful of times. CDR3 loop: CSVLGSSGNTIYF. DNA for the CDR3: TGCAGCGTTTTGGGCTCCTCTGGAAACACCATATATTTT. The gene calls are TRBV29-1 and TRBJ1-3, with D uncertain. Trimming shortened V by 5 bases and J by 0 bases, and 8 bases separated the two germline ends. The CDR3 has 13 residues. Per germline, CDR1 SQVTM and CDR2 ANQGSEA.

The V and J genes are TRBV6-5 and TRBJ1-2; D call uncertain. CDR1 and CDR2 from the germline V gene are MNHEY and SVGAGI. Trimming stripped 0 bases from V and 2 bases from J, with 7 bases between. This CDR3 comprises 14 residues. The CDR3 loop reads CASSYSGGNYGYTF. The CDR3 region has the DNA TGTGCCAGCAGTTACTCGGGAGGCAACTATGGCTACACCTTC.

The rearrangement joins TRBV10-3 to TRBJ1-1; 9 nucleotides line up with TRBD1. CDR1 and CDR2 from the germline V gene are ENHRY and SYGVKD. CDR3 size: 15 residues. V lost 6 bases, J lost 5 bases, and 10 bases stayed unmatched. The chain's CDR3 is CAISPLGGQGTEAFF. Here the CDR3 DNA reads TGTGCCATCAGCCCTCTAGGGGGACAGGGAACTGAAGCTTTCTTT.

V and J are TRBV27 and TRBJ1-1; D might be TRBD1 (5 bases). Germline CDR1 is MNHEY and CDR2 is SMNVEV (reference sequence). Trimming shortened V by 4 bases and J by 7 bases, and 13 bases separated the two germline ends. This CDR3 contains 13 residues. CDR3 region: CASSSPPGGEAFF. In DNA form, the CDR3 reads TGTGCCAGCAGTTCACCTCCGGGGGGTGAAGCTTTCTTT.

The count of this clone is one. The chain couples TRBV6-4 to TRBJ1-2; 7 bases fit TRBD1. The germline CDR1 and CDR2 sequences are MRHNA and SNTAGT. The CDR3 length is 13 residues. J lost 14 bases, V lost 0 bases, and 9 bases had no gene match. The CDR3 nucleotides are TGTGCCAGCAGTGACTCCCGAGGGACAGCGATTACCTTC. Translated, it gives CASSDSRGTAITF.

In DNA, the CDR3 is TGTGCCAGCAGTGAGAGGACAGGGGCGGGAGGCTACACCTTC. This encodes CASSERTGAGGYTF. The J gene is TRBJ1-2, the V gene TRBV25-1; 9 nucleotides match TRBD1. Unmatched junction bases numbered 7, after V lost 3 bases and J lost 8 bases. CDR3 size: 14 residues. Germline lookup yields CDR1 MGHDK and CDR2 SYGVNS.

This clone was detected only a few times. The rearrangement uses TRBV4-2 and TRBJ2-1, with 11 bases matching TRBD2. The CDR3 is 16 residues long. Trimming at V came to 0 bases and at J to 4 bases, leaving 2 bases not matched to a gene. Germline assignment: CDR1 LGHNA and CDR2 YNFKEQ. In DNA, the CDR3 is TGTGCCAGCAGCCAAGATGGGACTAGCGGTTACAATGAGCAGTTCTTC. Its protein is CASSQDGTSGYNEQFF.

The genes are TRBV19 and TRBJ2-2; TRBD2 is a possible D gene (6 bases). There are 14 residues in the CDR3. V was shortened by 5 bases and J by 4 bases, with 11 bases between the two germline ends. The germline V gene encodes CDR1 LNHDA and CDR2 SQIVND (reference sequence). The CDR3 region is CASSFSGGTGELFF. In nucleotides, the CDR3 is TGTGCCAGTAGTTTCTCCGGGGGCACCGGGGAGCTGTTTTTT.

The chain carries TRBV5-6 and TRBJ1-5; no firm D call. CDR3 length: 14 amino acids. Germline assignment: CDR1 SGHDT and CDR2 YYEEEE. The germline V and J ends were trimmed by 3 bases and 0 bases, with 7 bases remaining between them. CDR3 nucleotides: TGTGCCAGCAGCTCATACAGTAGCAATCAGCCCCAGCATTTT. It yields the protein CASSSYSSNQPQHF.

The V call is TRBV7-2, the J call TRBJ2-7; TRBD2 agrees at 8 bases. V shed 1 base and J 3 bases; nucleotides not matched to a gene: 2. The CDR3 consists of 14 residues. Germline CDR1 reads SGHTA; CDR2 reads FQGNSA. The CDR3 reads CASSLGGTSYEQYF. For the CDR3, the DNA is TGTGCCAGCAGCTTAGGGGGGACTAGCTACGAGCAGTACTTC.

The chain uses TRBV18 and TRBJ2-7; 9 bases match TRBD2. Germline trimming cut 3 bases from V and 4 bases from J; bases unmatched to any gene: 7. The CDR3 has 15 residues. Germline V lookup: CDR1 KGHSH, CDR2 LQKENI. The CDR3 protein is CASSPTSGPMYEQYF. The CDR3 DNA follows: TGTGCCAGCTCACCGACTAGCGGCCCTATGTACGAGCAGTACTTC. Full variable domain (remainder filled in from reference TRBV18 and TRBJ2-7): NAGVMQNPRHLVRRRGQEARLRCSPMKGHSHVYWYRQLPEEGLKFMVYLQKENIIDESGMPKERFSAEFPKEGPSILRIQQVVRGDSAAYFCASSPTSGPMYEQYFGPGTRLTVT.

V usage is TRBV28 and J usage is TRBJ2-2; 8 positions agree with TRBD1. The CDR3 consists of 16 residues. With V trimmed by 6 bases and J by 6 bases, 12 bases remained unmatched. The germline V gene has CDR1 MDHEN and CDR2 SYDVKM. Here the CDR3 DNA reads TGTGCCAGCAGGAATCAGGGGGCGGGAAATTCCGGGGAGCTGTTTTTT. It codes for CASRNQGAGNSGELFF. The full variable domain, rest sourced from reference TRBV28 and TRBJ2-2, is DVKVTQSSRYLVKRTGEKVFLECVQDMDHENMFWYRQDPGLGLRLIYFSYDVKMKEKGDIPEGYSVSREKKERFSLILESASTNQTSMYLCASRNQGAGNSGELFFGEGSRLTVL.

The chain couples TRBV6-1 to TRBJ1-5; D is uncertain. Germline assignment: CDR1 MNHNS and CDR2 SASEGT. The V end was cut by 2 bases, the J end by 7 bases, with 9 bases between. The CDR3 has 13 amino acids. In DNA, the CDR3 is TGTGCCAGCAGTGAATCCGGGCACCAGCCCCAGCATTTT. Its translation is CASSESGHQPQHF.

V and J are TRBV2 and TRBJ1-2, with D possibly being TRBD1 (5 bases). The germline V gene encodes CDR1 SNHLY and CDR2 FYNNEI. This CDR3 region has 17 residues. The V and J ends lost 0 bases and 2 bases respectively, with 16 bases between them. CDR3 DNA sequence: TGTGCCAGCAGTGAAGCGCTTACAGGTGGTGGGAACTATGGCTACACCTTC. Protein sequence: CASSEALTGGGNYGYTF.

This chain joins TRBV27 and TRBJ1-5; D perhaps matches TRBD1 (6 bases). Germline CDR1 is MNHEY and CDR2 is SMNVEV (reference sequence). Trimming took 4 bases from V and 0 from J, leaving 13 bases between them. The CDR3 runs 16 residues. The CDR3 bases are TGTGCCAGCAGTTCCCAACAGGGATATAGCAATCAGCCCCAGCATTTT. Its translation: CASSSQQGYSNQPQHF.

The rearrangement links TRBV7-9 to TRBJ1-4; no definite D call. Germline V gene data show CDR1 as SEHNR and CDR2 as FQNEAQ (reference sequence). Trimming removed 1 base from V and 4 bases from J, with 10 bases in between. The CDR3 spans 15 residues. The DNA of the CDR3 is TGTGCCAGCAGCTTAGAGGGAGGAAATAATGAAAAACTGTTTTTT. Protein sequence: CASSLEGGNNEKLFF.

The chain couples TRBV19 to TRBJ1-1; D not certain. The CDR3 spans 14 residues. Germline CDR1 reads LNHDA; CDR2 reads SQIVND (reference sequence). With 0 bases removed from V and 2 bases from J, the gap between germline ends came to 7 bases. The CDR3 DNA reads TGTGCCAGTAGTATAGATAGAGGTAACACTGAAGCTTTCTTT. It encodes CASSIDRGNTEAFF. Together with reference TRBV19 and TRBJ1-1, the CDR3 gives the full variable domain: DGGITQSPKYLFRKEGQNVTLSCEQNLNHDAMYWYRQDPGQGLRLIYYSQIVNDFQKGDIAEGYSVSREKKESFPLTVTSAQKNPTAFYLCASSIDRGNTEAFFGQGTRLTVV.

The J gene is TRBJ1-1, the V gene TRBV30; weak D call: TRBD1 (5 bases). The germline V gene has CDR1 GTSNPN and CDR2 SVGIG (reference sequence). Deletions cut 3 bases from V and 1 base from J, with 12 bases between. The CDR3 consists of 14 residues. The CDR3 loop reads CAWRNPRGNTEAFF. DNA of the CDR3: TGTGCCTGGAGGAACCCAAGGGGGAACACTGAAGCTTTCTTT.

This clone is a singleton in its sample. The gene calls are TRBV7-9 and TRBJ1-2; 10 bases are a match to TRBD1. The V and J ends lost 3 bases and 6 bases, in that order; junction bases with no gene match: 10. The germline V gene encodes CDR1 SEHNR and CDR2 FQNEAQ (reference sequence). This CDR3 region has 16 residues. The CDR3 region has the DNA TGTGCCAGCAGCTTGACAGGGGGCGTCAGAACAGATGGCTACACCTTC. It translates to CASSLTGGVRTDGYTF.

The CDR3 coding sequence is TGTGCCAGCAGCTCCGGACTAGCGGGAGGGAACTACAATGAGCAGTTCTTC. Residues: CASSSGLAGGNYNEQFF. The chain recombines TRBV7-2 with TRBJ2-1; 15 nucleotides match TRBD2. The ends lost 4 bases at V and 3 bases at J; junction bases unmatched: 4. This CDR3 contains 17 residues. Germline V lookup: CDR1 SGHTA, CDR2 FQGNSA.

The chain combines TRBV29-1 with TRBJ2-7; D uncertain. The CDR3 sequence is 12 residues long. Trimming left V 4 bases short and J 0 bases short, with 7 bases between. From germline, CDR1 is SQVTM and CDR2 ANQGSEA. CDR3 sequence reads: CSVVFSSYEQYF. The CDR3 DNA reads TGCAGCGTTGTTTTTAGCTCCTACGAGCAGTACTTC.